Sequencing of this TCR beta chain was carried out in a study of Graves' ophthalmopathy and Graves' hyperthyroidism. Study at large: Stable hyperthyroidism meant no ophthalmopathy within 18 months of follow-up.

Transcripts of RNA were the source for amplifying TCR beta CDR3 regions. In the first round, RT-PCR was carried out with HTBI primers, and a multiplex PCR formed the second round. TCRdb itself ran the multiplex PCR reads through MiXCR, one entry per CDR3 protein. This sample yields more than 1,000,000 distinct CDR3 sequences, of which less than 45% are seen a single time; around 10% belongs to the top ten. This CDR3 contains 14 residues. V lost 0 bases to trimming and J lost 3 bases, with 7 bases between them. CDR1 and CDR2 from the germline V gene are SGHRS and YFSETQ. This clonotype was seen repeatedly, ten times or more. Its antigen is still unknown. Clinical symptoms and serum thyroxine were used for diagnosis; TRAb, thyroid ultrasound and orbital computed tomography were also relied on. Study results and caveats: Stable hyperthyroidism and ophthalmopathy were told apart by a 13-signature model, which achieved almost 90% sensitivity and over 65% specificity.

This clonotype originated in an adult man with Graves' hyperthyroidism. Sequenced sample: peripheral blood or thyroid tissue (not recorded which). V gene TRBV5-1 combines with J gene TRBJ1-3; the D is unclear. This CDR3 reads CASSLGHNGNTIYF. The DNA of the CDR3 is TGCGCCAGCAGCTTGGGTCACAATGGAAACACCATATATTTT.